Listed below are T cell receptor beta chains from one sample, sequenced in a study of response to subunit inactivated influenza vaccine. A single record per CDR3 protein comes from TCRdb applying MiXCR to the RT-PCR reads. The repertoire holds hundreds of thousands of distinct CDR3 sequences, with 16% as singletons. Sequenced material: CD4+ T cells sorted from PBMCs, taken less than 25 months after vaccination. The receptors shown here come from a man between 50 and 70 years old who received an inactivated influenza vaccine. The CDR3 runs from the conserved cysteine through the conserved F or W. A D gene is named only where the DNA matches it firmly. Part of the rows lack a size; the others show once, few, many or a class for expanded clones.

NA TRBJ1-2 NA TRBV2 CASSEDRAHGYTF TGTGCCAGCAGTGAAGACAGGGCGCATGGCTACACCTTC
few TRBJ2-3 TRBD2 TRBV10-3 CAISGRTSGTKDTQYF TGTGCCATCAGTGGTAGGACTAGCGGCACAAAAGATACGCAGTATTTT
few TRBJ2-3 NA TRBV5-6 CASRMRTGRTDTQYF TGTGCCAGCAGAATGCGAACGGGACGCACAGATACGCAGTATTTT
NA TRBJ2-5 NA TRBV7-9 CASSPHGTYQETQYF TGTGCCAGCAGCCCACATGGGACGTACCAAGAGACCCAGTACTTC
NA TRBJ1-5 NA TRBV12-3/TRBV12-4 CASSLGLINSNQPQHF TGTGCCAGCAGTTTGGGACTCATTAATAGCAATCAGCCCCAGCATTTT
NA TRBJ1-1 TRBD1 TRBV28 CASRPRPGQITSGNTEAFF TGTGCCAGCAGGCCCCGACCGGGACAGATCACCTCGGGGAACACTGAAGCTTTCTTT
few TRBJ2-1 NA TRBV6-1 CASRPKTSTGARSRQEQFF TGTGCCAGCAGACCTAAGACTAGTACAGGCGCCAGAAGCCGTCAGGAGCAGTTCTTC
NA TRBJ2-7 NA TRBV12-3/TRBV12-4 CASSLGGAGYEQYF TGTGCCAGCAGTTTAGGCGGGGCCGGGTACGAGCAGTACTTC
few TRBJ2-2 NA TRBV20-1 CSARGGENTGELFF TGCAGTGCTAGAGGTGGAGAGAACACCGGGGAGCTGTTTTTT
NA TRBJ2-1 TRBD2 TRBV5-1 CASRIAGGLNEQFF TGCGCCAGCAGGATCGCGGGGGGCCTCAATGAGCAGTTCTTC
NA TRBJ1-1 NA TRBV5-1 CASTLQEGRTEAFF TGCGCCAGCACCCTCCAGGAGGGACGCACTGAAGCTTTCTTT
NA TRBJ2-3 NA TRBV11-2 CASSPAASDTQYF TGTGCCAGCAGCCCCGCGGCTTCAGATACGCAGTATTTT
NA TRBJ2-1 NA TRBV10-3 CAIRDGAGAREQFF TGTGCCATCAGGGATGGGGCAGGGGCCCGTGAGCAGTTCTTC
few TRBJ2-2 NA TRBV5-1 CASSFLFAAMNTGELFF TGCGCCAGCAGTTTCCTGTTTGCGGCGATGAACACCGGGGAGCTGTTTTTT
few TRBJ2-5 TRBD2 TRBV10-3 CAISDRTSGETQYF TGTGCCATCAGTGACAGGACTAGCGGAGAGACCCAGTACTTC
many TRBJ1-2 NA TRBV20-1 CSAQGRGNYGYTF TGCAGTGCCCAGGGGAGGGGTAACTATGGCTACACCTTC
few TRBJ2-1 TRBD2 TRBV25-1 CASSGRMTSGGGEQFF TGTGCCAGCAGTGGGCGGATGACTAGCGGGGGTGGTGAGCAGTTCTTC
many TRBJ2-3 TRBD2 TRBV27 CASSLRPPGLAGVASTDTQYF TGTGCCAGCAGTTTACGCCCCCCGGGACTAGCGGGGGTAGCTAGCACAGATACGCAGTATTTT
few TRBJ2-2 NA TRBV28 CASSFRPGQGIDTGELFF TGTGCCAGCAGTTTTCGACCCGGGCAGGGCATAGACACCGGGGAGCTGTTTTTT
few TRBJ2-3 TRBD2 TRBV6-5 CASSSSSGGGTDTQYF TGTGCCAGCAGTTCTTCTAGCGGGGGAGGCACAGATACGCAGTATTTT
many TRBJ1-1 NA TRBV28 CASSLGRSTEAFF TGTGCCAGCAGTTTGGGCAGGAGCACTGAAGCTTTCTTT
NA TRBJ1-1 TRBD1 TRBV6-2/TRBV6-3 CASSPYGQGNTEAFF TGTGCCAGCAGTCCGTACGGACAGGGCAACACTGAAGCTTTCTTT
many TRBJ1-1 NA TRBV6-2/TRBV6-3 CASSYDGTVPKEKAFF TGTGCCAGCAGTTACGACGGAACCGTTCCCAAAGAAAAAGCTTTCTTT
NA TRBJ2-7 NA TRBV2 CASSPRGAGARQYF TGTGCCAGCAGTCCCCGAGGGGCGGGGGCAAGGCAGTACTTC
NA TRBJ2-2 NA TRBV4-2 CASSQEAGTTNTGELFF TGTGCCAGCAGCCAAGAAGCCGGGACAACGAACACCGGGGAGCTGTTTTTT
few TRBJ1-1 NA TRBV4-1 CASSQEILNTEAFF TGCGCCAGCAGCCAAGAGATCCTGAACACTGAAGCTTTCTTT
NA TRBJ1-2 TRBD1 TRBV6-5 CASSYSGATGSNYGYTF TGTGCCAGCAGTTACTCGGGGGCGACAGGGTCTAACTATGGCTACACCTTC
few TRBJ2-3 TRBD2 TRBV4-2 CASSQMTSEDTQYF TGTGCCAGCAGCCAAATGACTAGCGAGGATACGCAGTATTTT
many TRBJ2-7 NA TRBV3-1 CASSPNRIYEQYF TGTGCCAGCAGCCCGAACAGGATCTACGAGCAGTACTTC
few TRBJ2-3 TRBD2 TRBV4-3 CASSQGFGRGSTDTQYF TGCGCCAGCAGCCAAGGGTTCGGGCGGGGGAGCACAGATACGCAGTATTTT
many TRBJ1-1 TRBD1 TRBV5-1 CASSLQGARKTEAFF TGCGCCAGCAGCTTACAGGGGGCTCGAAAGACTGAAGCTTTCTTT
many TRBJ2-2 NA TRBV30 CAWQGPGELFF TGTGCCTGGCAGGGCCCCGGGGAGCTGTTTTTT
NA TRBJ2-1 TRBD2 TRBV19 CASSRTSGRAREQFF TGTGCCAGTAGTAGAACTAGCGGGAGGGCTCGAGAGCAGTTCTTC
many TRBJ2-1 TRBD2 TRBV20-1 CSARDQMASGSNNEQFF TGCAGTGCTAGAGATCAAATGGCTAGCGGGAGTAACAATGAGCAGTTCTTC